This is a list of T cell receptor beta chains from one sample in a study of CXCR3-negative and CXCR3-positive naive CD8 T cells. TCRdb reprocessed the 5' RACE reads, with one entry per CDR3 protein and no DNA. This sample's table has about 48,000 distinct CDR3 sequences. Sequences were obtained from memory CD8+ T cells from blood. These receptors were collected from a human donor in good health. Some clones in this sample may be carry-over from other donors' samples. Each CDR3 is given with its conserved first and last residue. The order of the fields is V gene, J gene, CDR3 length, clone size, CDR3 protein. Size is omitted from some rows. Given values are once, few, many or a class for expanded clones.

V gene: TRBV7-2; J gene: TRBJ2-3; CDR3 length: 16; clone size: NA; CDR3 protein: CASKSPKDTWGDTQYF
V gene: TRBV13; J gene: TRBJ2-7; CDR3 length: 12; clone size: NA; CDR3 protein: CASSLGTNEQYF
V gene: TRBV20-1; J gene: TRBJ2-1; CDR3 length: 15; clone size: NA; CDR3 protein: CSAGPGLADYNEQFF
V gene: TRBV7-9; J gene: TRBJ2-5; CDR3 length: 14; clone size: NA; CDR3 protein: CASSFTGTGETQYF
V gene: TRBV6-5; J gene: TRBJ2-2; CDR3 length: 15; clone size: NA; CDR3 protein: CASGDRVVYSGELFF
V gene: TRBV12-3/TRBV12-4; J gene: TRBJ2-7; CDR3 length: 14; clone size: NA; CDR3 protein: CASSFGLGASEQYF
V gene: TRBV7-6; J gene: TRBJ2-5; CDR3 length: 13; clone size: NA; CDR3 protein: CASSRHRVETQYF
V gene: TRBV5-5; J gene: TRBJ1-1; CDR3 length: 15; clone size: NA; CDR3 protein: CASTPWGGLNTEAFF
V gene: TRBV7-8; J gene: TRBJ2-3; CDR3 length: 16; clone size: NA; CDR3 protein: CASSLWVEGGALSQYF
V gene: TRBV5-6; J gene: TRBJ1-6; CDR3 length: 13; clone size: NA; CDR3 protein: CASSRQVNSPLHF
V gene: TRBV20-1; J gene: TRBJ1-5; CDR3 length: 13; clone size: NA; CDR3 protein: CSAGGQDYQPQHF
V gene: TRBV12-3/TRBV12-4; J gene: TRBJ1-2; CDR3 length: 18; clone size: NA; CDR3 protein: CASSPSLGTGGEGYGYTF
V gene: TRBV4-3; J gene: TRBJ2-7; CDR3 length: 13; clone size: NA; CDR3 protein: CASSQDSWAEQYF
V gene: TRBV28; J gene: TRBJ2-7; CDR3 length: 15; clone size: NA; CDR3 protein: CASSLEQGFPYEQYF
V gene: TRBV2; J gene: TRBJ1-1; CDR3 length: 13; clone size: NA; CDR3 protein: CASKPQGGTEAFF
V gene: TRBV7-2; J gene: TRBJ2-7; CDR3 length: 14; clone size: NA; CDR3 protein: CASSGPGGSYEQYF
V gene: TRBV10-3; J gene: TRBJ2-1; CDR3 length: 19; clone size: NA; CDR3 protein: CAISGTWVTTSGSENEQFF
V gene: TRBV29-1; J gene: TRBJ2-5; CDR3 length: 12; clone size: NA; CDR3 protein: CSAETGQETQYF
V gene: TRBV24-1; J gene: TRBJ2-7; CDR3 length: 11; clone size: NA; CDR3 protein: CATRTGYEQYF
V gene: TRBV6-4; J gene: TRBJ1-5; CDR3 length: 13; clone size: NA; CDR3 protein: CASSTGENQPQHF
V gene: TRBV6-2/TRBV6-3; J gene: TRBJ1-1; CDR3 length: 16; clone size: NA; CDR3 protein: CASSRPGTGYDTEAFF
V gene: TRBV18; J gene: TRBJ1-1; CDR3 length: 16; clone size: NA; CDR3 protein: CASSPPGQRMNTEAFF
V gene: TRBV4-1; J gene: TRBJ2-7; CDR3 length: 17; clone size: NA; CDR3 protein: CASSQESGQGFAWEQYF
V gene: TRBV7-6; J gene: TRBJ2-1; CDR3 length: 11; clone size: NA; CDR3 protein: CASSSDNEQFF
V gene: TRBV3-1; J gene: TRBJ2-1; CDR3 length: 15; clone size: NA; CDR3 protein: CASSQDLSSYNEQFF
V gene: TRBV28; J gene: TRBJ2-3; CDR3 length: 18; clone size: NA; CDR3 protein: CASSWTSGSGQPTDTQYF
V gene: TRBV21-1; J gene: TRBJ1-1; CDR3 length: 14; clone size: NA; CDR3 protein: CASGVDRGKTEAFF
V gene: TRBV7-8; J gene: TRBJ2-6; CDR3 length: 15; clone size: NA; CDR3 protein: CASSLESSGANVLTF
V gene: TRBV20-1; J gene: TRBJ1-2; CDR3 length: 16; clone size: NA; CDR3 protein: CSSDRRERNKANGYTF
V gene: TRBV6-4; J gene: TRBJ2-7; CDR3 length: 16; clone size: NA; CDR3 protein: CASSDPPASVSYEQYF
V gene: TRBV10-3; J gene: TRBJ2-5; CDR3 length: 13; clone size: NA; CDR3 protein: CAISEAEWETQYF
V gene: TRBV6-4; J gene: TRBJ2-2; CDR3 length: 15; clone size: medium-sized; CDR3 protein: CASSVEASNTGELFF
V gene: TRBV4-3; J gene: TRBJ2-1; CDR3 length: 18; clone size: NA; CDR3 protein: CASSLTSGEGLGYNEQFF
V gene: TRBV7-9; J gene: TRBJ1-1; CDR3 length: 14; clone size: NA; CDR3 protein: CASSLDLVTAEAFF
V gene: TRBV21-1; J gene: TRBJ2-5; CDR3 length: 17; clone size: NA; CDR3 protein: CASSRPPDRVSPETQYF
V gene: TRBV7-9; J gene: TRBJ2-3; CDR3 length: 13; clone size: NA; CDR3 protein: CASSPPSADTQYF
V gene: TRBV29-1; J gene: TRBJ1-1; CDR3 length: 13; clone size: NA; CDR3 protein: CSVPTVVNTEAFF
V gene: TRBV9; J gene: TRBJ1-1; CDR3 length: 14; clone size: NA; CDR3 protein: CASSVQDRSSEAFF
V gene: TRBV3-1; J gene: TRBJ2-7; CDR3 length: 14; clone size: NA; CDR3 protein: CASEGTGRPGEQYF
V gene: TRBV3-1; J gene: TRBJ1-4; CDR3 length: 16; clone size: NA; CDR3 protein: CASSQEEGAINEKLFF
V gene: TRBV6-2/TRBV6-3; J gene: TRBJ2-1; CDR3 length: 14; clone size: NA; CDR3 protein: CASSSTSGGNEQFF
V gene: TRBV6-2/TRBV6-3; J gene: TRBJ2-7; CDR3 length: 13; clone size: NA; CDR3 protein: CASSYAVTYEQYF
V gene: TRBV7-8; J gene: TRBJ2-7; CDR3 length: 11; clone size: NA; CDR3 protein: CASRTGNEQYF
V gene: TRBV5-1; J gene: TRBJ1-1; CDR3 length: 15; clone size: NA; CDR3 protein: CASSPEFPANTEAFF
V gene: TRBV7-6; J gene: TRBJ2-7; CDR3 length: 16; clone size: NA; CDR3 protein: CASATDPTGGGDEQYF
V gene: TRBV7-6; J gene: TRBJ2-7; CDR3 length: 16; clone size: NA; CDR3 protein: CASSLSTAGNAYEQYF
V gene: TRBV29-1; J gene: TRBJ2-7; CDR3 length: 14; clone size: NA; CDR3 protein: CSVENGQGAGEQYF
V gene: TRBV29-1; J gene: TRBJ2-1; CDR3 length: 12; clone size: medium-sized; CDR3 protein: CSVRPREWEQFF
V gene: TRBV4-3; J gene: TRBJ1-1; CDR3 length: 14; clone size: NA; CDR3 protein: CASSQDLQWGVEVF